The T cell receptor beta chain under discussion was sequenced for a study of blood T cells in healthy people across ages. Germline-derived CDR1 and CDR2 are KGHSH and LQKENI. This CDR3 has 17 residues. J lost 3 bases, V lost 1 base, and 11 bases had no gene match. A second PCR, run for about 6 to 11 cycles, used a sample-barcoded 5' primer plus a J-beta primer mix. TCRdb called the 5' RACE reads again in MiXCR, with one record for every CDR3 protein. The table has over a million distinct CDR3 sequences, around 43% seen once. Source material: blood. This clonotype was sampled from a woman in her sixties in good health. The chain joins TRBV18 to TRBJ2-7; 8 bases are shared with TRBD2. This CDR3 reads CASSPQSGSAPYYEQYF. The DNA for the CDR3 is TGTGCCAGCTCACCACAGAGCGGGAGCGCCCCTTACTACGAGCAGTACTTC.